This T cell receptor (beta chain) stems from a study of cytomegalovirus exposure and HLA in healthy donors. With 60 Vbeta and 13 Jbeta primers, the PCR was carried out. Profiled with immunoSEQ multiplex PCR; TCRdb holds only in-frame clones, not every one. The table shows 100,000 to 150,000 clones, with about 84% occurring only once. Germline CDR1 SGHRS, CDR2 YFSETQ. V lost 3 bases, J lost 6 bases, and 15 bases lay in between. CDR3 length: 14 residues. Healthy bone marrow donors made up the donor group. Sequencing was done on a sample of PBMCs. The source is a boy aged 5 to 17 in good health and CMV-seronegative. The genes are TRBV5-1 and TRBJ1-2; tentative D call: TRBD1 (5 bases). The CDR3 nucleotides are TGCGCCAGCAGCTCTTGGGGCAGGGTTGATGGCTACACCTTC. Translated, it gives CASSSWGRVDGYTF.